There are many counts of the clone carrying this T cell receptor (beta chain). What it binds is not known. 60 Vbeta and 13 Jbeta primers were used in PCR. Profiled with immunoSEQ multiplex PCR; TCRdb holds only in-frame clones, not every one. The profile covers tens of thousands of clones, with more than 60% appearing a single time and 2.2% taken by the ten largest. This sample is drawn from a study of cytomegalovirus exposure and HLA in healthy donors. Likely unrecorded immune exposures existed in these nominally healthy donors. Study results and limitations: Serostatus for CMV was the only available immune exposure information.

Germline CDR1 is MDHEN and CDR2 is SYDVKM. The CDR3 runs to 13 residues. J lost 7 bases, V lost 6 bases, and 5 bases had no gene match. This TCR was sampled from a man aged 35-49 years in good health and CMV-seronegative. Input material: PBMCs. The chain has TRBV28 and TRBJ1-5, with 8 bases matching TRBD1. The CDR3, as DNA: TGTGCCAGCAGAGGACAGGGTAGCCAGCCCCAGCATTTT. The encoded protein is CASRGQGSQPQHF.